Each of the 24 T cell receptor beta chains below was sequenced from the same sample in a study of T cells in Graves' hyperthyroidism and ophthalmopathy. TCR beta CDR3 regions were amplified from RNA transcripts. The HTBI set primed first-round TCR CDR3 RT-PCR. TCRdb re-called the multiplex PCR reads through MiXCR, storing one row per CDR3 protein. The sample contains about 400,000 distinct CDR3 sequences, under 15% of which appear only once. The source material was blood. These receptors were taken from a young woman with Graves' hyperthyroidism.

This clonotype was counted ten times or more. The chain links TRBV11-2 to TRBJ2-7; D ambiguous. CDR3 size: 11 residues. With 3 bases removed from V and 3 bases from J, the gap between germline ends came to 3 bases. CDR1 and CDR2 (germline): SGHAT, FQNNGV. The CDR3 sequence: CASSLFYEQYF. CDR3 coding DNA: TGTGCCAGCAGCTTGTTCTACGAGCAGTACTTC.

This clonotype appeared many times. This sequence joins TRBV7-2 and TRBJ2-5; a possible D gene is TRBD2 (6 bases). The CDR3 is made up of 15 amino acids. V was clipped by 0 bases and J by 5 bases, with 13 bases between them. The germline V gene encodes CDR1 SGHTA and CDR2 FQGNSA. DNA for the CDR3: TGTGCCAGCAGCTTAGCAGTCGGGAGAACGGAGACCCAGTACTTC. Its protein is CASSLAVGRTETQYF.

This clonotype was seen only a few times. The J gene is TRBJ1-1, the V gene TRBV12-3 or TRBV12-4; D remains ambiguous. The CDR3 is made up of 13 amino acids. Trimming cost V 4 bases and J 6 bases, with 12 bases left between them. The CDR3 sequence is CASSYQEDAEAFF. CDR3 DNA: TGTGCCAGCAGTTATCAAGAGGACGCTGAAGCTTTCTTT.

This chain's CDR3 is CASSPGGGDLNEQYF. CDR3 sequence (DNA): TGTGCCAGTAGCCCGGGGGGCGGGGATCTCAACGAGCAGTACTTC. This chain links TRBV19 with TRBJ2-7; TRBD2 might be the D (7 bases). The CDR3 runs to 15 residues. V was trimmed by 6 bases and J by 5 bases, leaving 20 bases between them. Germline V gives CDR1 LNHDA, CDR2 SQIVND (reference sequence).

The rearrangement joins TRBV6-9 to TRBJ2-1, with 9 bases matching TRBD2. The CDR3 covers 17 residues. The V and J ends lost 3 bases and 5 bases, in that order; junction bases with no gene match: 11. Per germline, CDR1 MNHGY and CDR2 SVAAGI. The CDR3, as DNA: TGTGCCAGCAGTTACCTTACCCGACTAGCGGCTCACAATGAGCAGTTCTTC. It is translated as CASSYLTRLAAHNEQFF.

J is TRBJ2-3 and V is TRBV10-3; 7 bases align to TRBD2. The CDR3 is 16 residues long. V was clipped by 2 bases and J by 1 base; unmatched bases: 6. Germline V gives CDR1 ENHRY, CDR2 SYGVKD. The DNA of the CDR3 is TGTGCCATCAGTGAGGGGGAGGGGCTCGGCACAGATACGCAGTATTTT. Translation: CAISEGEGLGTDTQYF.

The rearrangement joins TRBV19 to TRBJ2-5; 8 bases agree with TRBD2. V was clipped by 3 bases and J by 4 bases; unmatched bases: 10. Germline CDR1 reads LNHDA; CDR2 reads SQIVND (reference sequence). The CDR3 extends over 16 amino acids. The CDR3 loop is CASSMSVVAGIETQYF. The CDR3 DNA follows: TGTGCCAGTAGTATGTCGGTTGTAGCGGGAATAGAGACCCAGTACTTC.

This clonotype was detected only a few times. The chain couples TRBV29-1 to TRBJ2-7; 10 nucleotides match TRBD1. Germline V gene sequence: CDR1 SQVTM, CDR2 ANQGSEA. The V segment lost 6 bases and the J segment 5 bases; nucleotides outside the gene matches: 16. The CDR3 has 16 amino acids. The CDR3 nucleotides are TGCAGCGTCGCAGGCATAAGGGGACAGGGGTACCACGAGCAGTACTTC. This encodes CSVAGIRGQGYHEQYF.

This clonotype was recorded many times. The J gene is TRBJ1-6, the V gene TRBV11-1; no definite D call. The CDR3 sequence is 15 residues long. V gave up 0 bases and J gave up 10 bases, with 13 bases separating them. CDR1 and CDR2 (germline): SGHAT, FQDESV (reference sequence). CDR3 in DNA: TGTGCCAGCAGCTTAGCGCTAGCCTACGGATCACCCCTCCACTTT. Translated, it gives CASSLALAYGSPLHF.

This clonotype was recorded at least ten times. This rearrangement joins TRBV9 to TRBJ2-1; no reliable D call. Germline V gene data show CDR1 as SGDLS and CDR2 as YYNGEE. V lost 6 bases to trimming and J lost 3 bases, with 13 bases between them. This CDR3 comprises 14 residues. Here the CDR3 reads CASTPRNNYNEQFF. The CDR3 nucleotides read TGTGCCAGCACCCCCCGGAACAACTACAATGAGCAGTTCTTC. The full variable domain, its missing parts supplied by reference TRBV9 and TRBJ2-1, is DSGVTQTPKHLITATGQRVTLRCSPRSGDLSVYWYQQSLDQGLQFLIQYYNGEERAKGNILERFSAQQFPDLHSELNLSSLELGDSALYFCASTPRNNYNEQFFGPGTRLTVL.

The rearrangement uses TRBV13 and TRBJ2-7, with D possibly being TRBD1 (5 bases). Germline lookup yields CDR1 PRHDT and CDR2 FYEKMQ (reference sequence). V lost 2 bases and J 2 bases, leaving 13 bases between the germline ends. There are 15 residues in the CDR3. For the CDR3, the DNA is TGTGCCAGCAGCTTAAGGGGCTCGACGCCCTACGAGCAGTACTTC. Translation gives CASSLRGSTPYEQYF.

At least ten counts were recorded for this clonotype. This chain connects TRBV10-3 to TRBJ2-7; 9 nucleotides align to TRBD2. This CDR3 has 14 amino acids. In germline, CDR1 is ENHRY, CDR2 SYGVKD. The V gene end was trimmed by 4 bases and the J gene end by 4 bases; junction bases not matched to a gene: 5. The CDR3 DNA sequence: TGTGCCATCAGTGGAAGTAGCGGGAGTTACGAGCAGTACTTC. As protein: CAISGSSGSYEQYF.

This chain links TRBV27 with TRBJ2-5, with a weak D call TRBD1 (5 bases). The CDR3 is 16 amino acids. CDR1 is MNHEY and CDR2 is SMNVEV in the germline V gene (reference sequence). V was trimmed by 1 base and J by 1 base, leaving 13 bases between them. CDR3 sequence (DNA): TGTGCCAGCAGTTTATTGAGTCAGGGTGCCCAAGAGACCCAGTACTTC. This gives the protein CASSLLSQGAQETQYF.

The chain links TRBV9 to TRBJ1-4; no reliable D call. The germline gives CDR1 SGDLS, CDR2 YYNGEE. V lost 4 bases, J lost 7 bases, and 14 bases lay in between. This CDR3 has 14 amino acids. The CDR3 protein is CASSPPGRPEKLFF. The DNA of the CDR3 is TGTGCCAGCAGCCCTCCCGGGAGGCCTGAAAAACTGTTTTTT.

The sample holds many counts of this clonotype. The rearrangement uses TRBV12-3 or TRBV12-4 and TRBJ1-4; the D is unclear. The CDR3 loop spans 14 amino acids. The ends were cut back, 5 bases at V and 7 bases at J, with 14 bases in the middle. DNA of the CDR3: TGTGCCAGCAGTGCGGACCAAAAAGGTGAAAAACTGTTTTTT. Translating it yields CASSADQKGEKLFF.

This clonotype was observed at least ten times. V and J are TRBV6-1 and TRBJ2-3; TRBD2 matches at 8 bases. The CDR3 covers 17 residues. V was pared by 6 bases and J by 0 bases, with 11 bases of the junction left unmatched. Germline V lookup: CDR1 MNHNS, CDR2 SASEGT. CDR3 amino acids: CASRTGLGVTSTDTQYF. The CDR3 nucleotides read TGTGCCAGCAGGACGGGACTAGGAGTTACTAGCACAGATACGCAGTATTTT.

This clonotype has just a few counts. The CDR3 reads CASSYSWTSGLASSYEQYF. The CDR3 DNA is TGTGCCAGCAGTTACTCCTGGACTAGCGGCTTGGCGAGCTCCTACGAGCAGTACTTC. The rearrangement joins TRBV6-6 to TRBJ2-7; 10 bases are a match to TRBD2. Per the germline V gene, CDR1 is MNHNY and CDR2 is SVGAGI (reference sequence). J gave up 0 bases and V 0 bases, and 11 bases lay outside the gene matches. This CDR3 has 19 residues.

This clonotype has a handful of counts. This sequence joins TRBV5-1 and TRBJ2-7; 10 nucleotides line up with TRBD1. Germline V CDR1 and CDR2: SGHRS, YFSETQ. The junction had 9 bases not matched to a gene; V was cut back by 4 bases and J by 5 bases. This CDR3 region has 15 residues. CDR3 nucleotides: TGCGCCAGCAGCCGGGCCGGGACAGGGGTCGACGAGCAGTACTTC. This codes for CASSRAGTGVDEQYF.

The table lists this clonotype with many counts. The CDR3 bases are TGTGCCAGCAGCTCACCGGGACTTGGGGGCAATGAGCAGTTCTTC. Amino acids: CASSSPGLGGNEQFF. The V call is TRBV7-9, the J call TRBJ2-1, with D tentatively TRBD2 (6 bases). The CDR3 contains 15 residues. Germline V CDR1 and CDR2: SEHNR, FQNEAQ (reference sequence). V lost 4 bases to trimming and J lost 6 bases, with 16 bases between them.

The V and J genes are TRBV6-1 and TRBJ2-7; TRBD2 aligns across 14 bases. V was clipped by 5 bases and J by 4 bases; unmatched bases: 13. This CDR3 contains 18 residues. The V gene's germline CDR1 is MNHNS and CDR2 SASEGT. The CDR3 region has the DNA TGTGCCAGCAGTCGAATTGGGACTAGCGGGAGTCTGGCGTACGAGCAGTACTTC. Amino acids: CASSRIGTSGSLAYEQYF.

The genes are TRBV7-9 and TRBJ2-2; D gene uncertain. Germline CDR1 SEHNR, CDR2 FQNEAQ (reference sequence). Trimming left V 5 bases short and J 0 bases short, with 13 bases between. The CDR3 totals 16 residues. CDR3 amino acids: CASSQNSISNTGELFF. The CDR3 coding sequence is TGTGCCAGCAGCCAAAATTCGATATCGAACACCGGGGAGCTGTTTTTT.

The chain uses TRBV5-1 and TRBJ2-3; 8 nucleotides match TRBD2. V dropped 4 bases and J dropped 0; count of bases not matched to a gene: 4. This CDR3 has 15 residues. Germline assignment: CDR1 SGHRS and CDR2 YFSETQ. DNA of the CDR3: TGCGCCAGCAGCGTTCCTAGCGGGAGCACAGATACGCAGTATTTT. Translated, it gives CASSVPSGSTDTQYF.

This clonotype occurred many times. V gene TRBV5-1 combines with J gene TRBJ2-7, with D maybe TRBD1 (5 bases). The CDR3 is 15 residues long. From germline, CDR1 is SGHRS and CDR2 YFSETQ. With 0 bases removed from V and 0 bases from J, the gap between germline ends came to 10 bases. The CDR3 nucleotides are TGCGCCAGCAGCTTGGGACAGACAAGCTCCTACGAGCAGTACTTC. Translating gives CASSLGQTSSYEQYF.

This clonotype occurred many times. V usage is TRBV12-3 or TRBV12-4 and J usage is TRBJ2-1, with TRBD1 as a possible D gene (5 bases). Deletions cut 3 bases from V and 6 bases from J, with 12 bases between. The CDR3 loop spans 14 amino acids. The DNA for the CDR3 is TGTGCCAGCAGTTTCGCGGCTAGGGGCAATGAGCAGTTCTTC. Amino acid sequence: CASSFAARGNEQFF.